This TCR beta chain was recorded in a study of long-term antiretroviral therapy in people with HIV. Study context: Earliest sampling preceded the 2015 immediate-ART recommendation by about a decade. Findings of the study overall: CDR3 lengths in HIV samples spanned a narrower range than controls. The repertoire was dominated at all time points by clones expanded before ART.

A v3.0 immunoSEQ assay was performed at survey level. Some clones are missing from TCRdb's copy, which holds only in-frame ones; the method was immunoSEQ multiplex PCR. The table shows 25,000 to 35,000 clones, with about nine tenths occurring only once. Samples held 1-10 million cryopreserved PBMC before DNA extraction. The V gene end was trimmed by 3 bases and the J gene end by 2 bases; junction bases not matched to a gene: 8. Germline CDR1 SGHRS, CDR2 YFSETQ. CDR3 length: 18 amino acids. Details on this clone: Its antigen is as yet unknown.

This receptor was taken from a man aged 50 or older with HIV. Sample: unsorted PBMCs, taken roughly 5 years before starting antiretroviral therapy. The chain combines TRBV5-1 with TRBJ2-3; 14 bases match TRBD2. CDR3 sequence reads: CASSSGGLAGGNTDTQYF. CDR3 nucleotide sequence: TGCGCCAGCAGCTCCGGTGGACTAGCGGGAGGCAACACAGATACGCAGTATTTT.